Listed here are 14 T cell receptor beta chains from one sample, sequenced in a study of regulatory T cells in long-lasting Graves disease. As for time point: persistent/refractory GD, antithyroid drugs over 5 years with positive TRAb. The authors made the TCR library using RNA they extracted from PBMCs. The authors built TCR beta libraries using iRepertoire HTBI primers and Arm-PCR of CDR3 regions. TCRdb redid the calling of the multiplex PCR reads with MiXCR, one entry per CDR3 protein. The sample carries over 650,000 distinct CDR3 sequences, approximately 29% recorded once. The sequencing used peripheral blood mononuclear cells (PBMCs), collected when the disease was refractory, from a patient treated with antithyroid drugs. These receptors originate from a female donor with Graves disease.

V gene TRBV13 combines with J gene TRBJ2-7; TRBD2 matches at 9 bases. The CDR3 totals 15 residues. CDR1 is PRHDT and CDR2 is FYEKMQ in the germline V gene (reference sequence). The ends lost 1 base at V and 5 bases at J; junction bases unmatched: 6. The chain's CDR3 is CASSLELAGRDEQYF. The CDR3 DNA reads TGTGCCAGCAGCTTAGAACTAGCGGGTAGGGACGAGCAGTACTTC.

Turning to this clonotype: A much larger clone lies a single base off, so this may be a read error. The V call is TRBV20-1, the J call TRBJ2-5; the D gene is possibly TRBD2 (6 bases). The CDR3 length is 15 residues. V was clipped by 0 bases and J by 2 bases, with 13 bases between them. Per germline, CDR1 DFQATT and CDR2 SNEGSKA (reference sequence). CDR3 DNA: TGCAGTGCTAGAGACCTGGGGGGAGCACAAGAGACCCAGTACTTC. Translation: CSARDLGGAQETQYF.

The chain recombines TRBV10-3 with TRBJ1-2; TRBD1 aligns across 7 bases. Per germline, CDR1 ENHRY and CDR2 SYGVKD. The V segment lost 0 bases and the J segment 7 bases; nucleotides outside the gene matches: 5. The CDR3 contains 14 residues. CDR3 nucleotides: TGTGCCATCAGTGAGTCATCAGGGGGAGGTGGCTACACCTTC. It codes for CAISESSGGGGYTF.

This clonotype came up a few times. The V call is TRBV5-6, the J call TRBJ2-7; D perhaps matches TRBD2 (6 bases). Trimming removed 4 bases from V and 3 bases from J, with 17 bases in between. CDR3 length: 15 residues. Germline CDR1 reads SGHDT; CDR2 reads YYEEEE. CDR3 in amino acids: CASSRRPQGGYEQYF. The CDR3 DNA is TGTGCCAGCAGCCGACGCCCCCAGGGAGGCTACGAGCAGTACTTC.

The chain links TRBV7-3 to TRBJ1-2; no clear D. Trimming left V 5 bases short and J 0 bases short, with 7 bases between. Germline CDR1 SGHTA, CDR2 FQGTGA. CDR3 length equals 13 residues. The CDR3 spells CASSQTTNYGYTF. CDR3 in DNA: TGTGCCAGCAGCCAGACAACTAACTATGGCTACACCTTC.

In nucleotides, the CDR3 is TGTGCCAGCAGCATTCGGACAGGGGCTAATGAAAAACTGTTTTTT. Residues: CASSIRTGANEKLFF. The chain couples TRBV6-2 or TRBV6-3 to TRBJ1-4, with 9 bases matching TRBD1. This CDR3 has 15 residues. Losses at the gene ends were 6 bases for V and 3 bases for J; bases not matched to a gene: 5. Germline V CDR1 and CDR2: MNHEY, SVGEGT.

This clonotype has more than one count but fewer than ten. The chain uses TRBV9 and TRBJ2-7; the match to TRBD2 covers 12 bases. V was pared by 4 bases and J by 7 bases, with 9 bases of the junction left unmatched. Germline V CDR1 and CDR2: SGDLS, YYNGEE. The CDR3 is 15 amino acids. In nucleotides, the CDR3 is TGTGCCAGCAGCCCTCTAGCGGGAGGGTTGCGGGAGCAGTACTTC. This gives the protein CASSPLAGGLREQYF.

This clonotype was recorded many times. The V gene is TRBV7-3, the J gene TRBJ2-4; 7 bases fit TRBD2. The CDR3 consists of 13 residues. CDR1 and CDR2 from the germline V gene are SGHTA and FQGTGA. The trim removed 5 bases at V and 13 bases at J, leaving 11 bases unmatched. CDR3 amino acids: CASSHTLLAPQYF. The CDR3 coding sequence is TGTGCCAGCAGCCATACCTTACTAGCGCCGCAGTACTTC.

The V and J genes are TRBV25-1 and TRBJ1-1; TRBD1 aligns across 7 bases. The CDR3 contains 15 residues. Germline trimming cut 0 bases from V and 3 bases from J; bases unmatched to any gene: 4. Per the germline V gene, CDR1 is MGHDK and CDR2 is SYGVNS. DNA for the CDR3: TGTGCCAGCAGTGAATATAAGGGGGCGCACACTGAAGCTTTCTTT. Protein sequence: CASSEYKGAHTEAFF.

The chain employs TRBV6-9 and TRBJ2-6, with 8 nucleotides matching TRBD2. Germline CDR1 reads MNHGY; CDR2 reads SVAAGI. The CDR3 is 16 amino acids. J gave up 0 bases and V 4 bases, and 2 bases lay outside the gene matches. DNA of the CDR3: TGTGCCAGCAGTTTTAGCGGGACCTCTGGGGCCAACGTCCTGACTTTC. It encodes CASSFSGTSGANVLTF.

The rearrangement joins TRBV20-1 to TRBJ2-1; 8 bases are shared with TRBD2. The germline V gene encodes CDR1 DFQATT and CDR2 SNEGSKA (reference sequence). The CDR3 has 15 amino acids. J gave up 5 bases and V 1 base, and 7 bases lay outside the gene matches. The CDR3 coding sequence is TGCAGTGCTAGAGTTGACGGGAGGGCCAACAATGAGCAGTTCTTC. Its translation: CSARVDGRANNEQFF.

The CDR3 reads CASSKGTVSPLHF. CDR3 sequence (DNA): TGTGCCAGCAGCAAAGGGACAGTCTCACCCCTCCACTTT. The rearrangement links TRBV28 to TRBJ1-6, with 7 bases that match TRBD1. Per the germline V gene, CDR1 is MDHEN and CDR2 is SYDVKM. The CDR3 spans 13 residues. J lost 10 bases, V lost 6 bases, and 6 bases had no gene match.

A few counts support this clonotype. J is TRBJ2-7 and V is TRBV5-1; D is perhaps TRBD1 (6 bases). CDR1 is SGHRS and CDR2 is YFSETQ in the germline V gene. The CDR3 consists of 16 residues. The V end was cut by 4 bases, the J end by 4 bases, with 21 bases between. The CDR3 DNA reads as TGCGCCAGCAGCACCGGACGCGGACAGATACTTTACGAGCAGTACTTC. This encodes CASSTGRGQILYEQYF.

The chain combines TRBV7-3 with TRBJ1-1; D call uncertain. There are 13 residues in the CDR3. Germline assignment: CDR1 SGHTA and CDR2 FQGTGA. V was shortened by 1 base and J by 5 bases, with 8 bases between the two germline ends. The CDR3 DNA reads TGTGCCAGCAGCTTAAAGCCCGGAACTGAAGCTTTCTTT. It yields the protein CASSLKPGTEAFF.